Listed below are T cell receptor beta chains from one sample, sequenced in a study of cytomegalovirus exposure and HLA in healthy donors. TCRdb keeps only in-frame clones here, not all; method: immunoSEQ multiplex PCR. This sample has some 170,000 clones; roughly 80% occur once, and the top ten carry roughly a tenth. The sequenced material came from PBMCs. The receptors were sampled from a man aged 30 to 39 in good health and CMV-seropositive. Both conserved end residues are part of each CDR3. D genes are given only for firm matches. Some rows mark clone size as missing; the rest say once, few, many or name a class of expanded clone.

d_gene | j_gene | abundance | v_gene | CDR3nt | CDR3aa
TRBD2 | TRBJ2-1 | . | TRBV10-3 | TGTGCCATCAGTGCAAGCGGGGGGGCGTATGAGCAGTTCTTC | CAISASGGAYEQFF
. | TRBJ2-3 | . | TRBV4-1 | TGCGCCAGCAGCCAAGCTCGGGGGGCCTACACAGATACGCAGTATTTT | CASSQARGAYTDTQYF
. | TRBJ1-4 | . | TRBV5-4 | TGTGCCAGCAGCTTGGAGCCTGCAGGAATTAATGAAAAACTGTTTTTT | CASSLEPAGINEKLFF
TRBD2 | TRBJ2-7 | . | TRBV7-2 | TGTGCCAGCAGCCGCGGACTAGCGGGAGGGCCGGCACGGGCATACGAGCAGTACTTC | CASSRGLAGGPARAYEQYF
TRBD1 | TRBJ2-7 | . | TRBV9 | TGTGCCAGCAGCCCCACGGGACAGGAGACCTACGAGCAGTACTTC | CASSPTGQETYEQYF
. | TRBJ1-5 | . | TRBV11-2 | TGTGCCAGCAGCTTAGAGGGGCGGCCGAATCAGCCCCAGCATTTT | CASSLEGRPNQPQHF
TRBD1 | TRBJ1-5 | . | TRBV28 | TGTGCCAGCGGGACAGGGCACAATCAGCCCCAGCATTTT | CASGTGHNQPQHF
. | TRBJ1-5 | . | TRBV6-5 | TGTGCCAGCAGTTACCGAAGCAGGGGAGTAATTCAGCCCCAGCATTTT | CASSYRSRGVIQPQHF
. | TRBJ2-1 | . | TRBV6-6 | TGTGCCAGCAGTCTCGGGACACTTAAGAATGAGCAGTTCTTC | CASSLGTLKNEQFF
TRBD2 | TRBJ2-3 | . | TRBV5-1 | TGCGCCAGCAGCTCACTAGCGGGGGGGAGCACAGATACGCAGTATTTT | CASSSLAGGSTDTQYF
TRBD1 | TRBJ2-2 | . | TRBV11-2 | TGTGCCAGCAGCCCTGCCTCAGGGGGTTTCACCGGGGAGCTGTTTTTT | CASSPASGGFTGELFF
. | TRBJ2-3 | . | TRBV7-9 | TGTGCCAGCAGCTTATCGGGTCGAGATACGCAGTATTTT | CASSLSGRDTQYF
. | TRBJ1-1 | . | TRBV4-3 | TGCGCCAGCAGCCCCCGGGGTAGTTCGAACACTGAAGCTTTCTTT | CASSPRGSSNTEAFF
. | TRBJ1-1 | once | TRBV29-1 | TGCAGCGTTGAAGGGGCGGGAACTGAAGCTTTCTTT | CSVEGAGTEAFF
. | TRBJ2-1 | . | TRBV28 | TGTGCCAGCAGTTTGAGTTTGCGTTATGAGCAGTTCTTC | CASSLSLRYEQFF
. | TRBJ1-1 | . | TRBV9 | TGTGCCAGCAGCGTAGGTGGAAGGGAGCACACTGAAGCTTTCTTT | CASSVGGREHTEAFF
TRBD1 | TRBJ2-7 | . | TRBV25-1 | TGTGCCAGCAGTGCACCGGGACAGGGAGGATACGAGCAGTACTTC | CASSAPGQGGYEQYF
. | TRBJ2-7 | . | TRBV9 | TGTGCCAGCAGCGCCGGAGGGGGGGACTCCTACGAGCAGTACTTC | CASSAGGGDSYEQYF
TRBD1 | TRBJ1-6 | . | TRBV27 | TGTGCCAGCAGTTTGACAGGGCTTCTACCCTATAATTCACCCCTCCACTTT | CASSLTGLLPYNSPLHF
. | TRBJ1-3 | . | TRBV4-1 | TGCGCCAGCAGCCGGGGGGTACAAAACACCATATATTTT | CASSRGVQNTIYF
. | TRBJ1-1 | . | TRBV20-1 | TGCAGTGTTCTGTATACAACTGAAGCTTTCTTT | CSVLYTTEAFF
. | TRBJ2-5 | few | TRBV6-5 | TGTGCCAGCAGTTACTCGAGGAGCCTAGGTGGGGAGACCCAGTACTTC | CASSYSRSLGGETQYF
TRBD2 | TRBJ2-4 | . | TRBV6-4 | TGTGCCAGCAGTGAGACTAGCGGGGGGGCCAAAAACATTCAGTACTTC | CASSETSGGAKNIQYF
TRBD1 | TRBJ1-5 | . | TRBV7-9 | TGTGCCAGCAGCTTGGGACAGGCCCCGGCCCAGCATTTT | CASSLGQAPAQHF
. | TRBJ2-7 | few | TRBV7-9 | TGTGCCAGCAGCCCCCTCTACGAGCAGTACTTC | CASSPLYEQYF
. | TRBJ1-1 | . | TRBV27 | TGTGCCAGCAGTTTATCGCCCTCCGGTGTGGCTTTCTTT | CASSLSPSGVAFF
TRBD1 | TRBJ1-1 | few | TRBV7-3 | TGTGCCAGCAGCTTAGGGACAGTTAACACTGAAGCTTTCTTT | CASSLGTVNTEAFF
TRBD1 | TRBJ2-7 | . | TRBV6-5 | TGTGCCAGCAACACTCGGGACAGGGGAGAGGGCGAGCAGTACTTC | CASNTRDRGEGEQYF
TRBD2 | TRBJ2-1 | . | TRBV5-1 | TGCGCCAGCAGCGAAATTTCGGGACTAGCGGTTAATGAGCAGTTCTTC | CASSEISGLAVNEQFF
TRBD2 | TRBJ2-7 | . | TRBV7-2 | TGTGCCAGCAGCCCCGTGGGCGGGGGGTTCGAGCAGTACTTC | CASSPVGGGFEQYF
TRBD1 | TRBJ1-3 | . | TRBV4-3 | TGCGCCAGCAGCCAAGAGACAGGGAATGGAAACACCATATATTTT | CASSQETGNGNTIYF
TRBD1 | TRBJ1-4 | . | TRBV30 | TGTGCCTGGAGTACCGGGACAGGGAATGAAAAACTGTTTTTT | CAWSTGTGNEKLFF
TRBD1 | TRBJ1-2 | . | TRBV28 | TGTGCCAGCAGTCCGCCGACAGGGGGTATCGCGGTTTGGTATGGCTACACCTTC | CASSPPTGGIAVWYGYTF
. | TRBJ1-1 | . | TRBV12-5 | TGTGCTAGTGGTTTGGTATTGAGCAGAGGAAACACTGAAGCTTTCTTT | CASGLVLSRGNTEAFF
. | TRBJ2-7 | . | TRBV6-5 | TGTGCCAGCAGTCACACCCTTCGTGACTACGAGCAGTACTTC | CASSHTLRDYEQYF
. | TRBJ1-2 | . | TRBV9 | TGTGCCAGCAGCGTATCGGGGGTGGAGGATGGCTACACCTTC | CASSVSGVEDGYTF
TRBD1 | TRBJ1-1 | once | TRBV11-3 | TGTGCCAGCAGCCCGGGACAGGGGTCGGCTGAAGCTTTCTTT | CASSPGQGSAEAFF
TRBD1 | TRBJ1-5 | . | TRBV5-1 | TGCGCCACCGAAGGGGGGGTGGGGGGACAGGGGGCGCGGGGATGCAATCAGCCCCAGCATTTT | CATEGGVGGQGARGCNQPQHF
. | TRBJ2-7 | once | TRBV7-2 | TGTGCCAGCTCACAGGGGTTGAGCGGGGGCTCCTACGAGCAGTACTTC | CASSQGLSGGSYEQYF
. | TRBJ2-3 | . | TRBV2 | TGTGCCAGCAGTGAAGGGGGCGCCGGACCGGCCACAGATACGCAGTATTTT | CASSEGGAGPATDTQYF
. | TRBJ1-1 | . | TRBV2 | TGTGCCAGCAGTGCCGTGAACACTGAAGCTTTCTTT | CASSAVNTEAFF
TRBD1 | TRBJ1-2 | . | TRBV7-9 | TGTGCCAGCAGCCACACCTCCAGGGGGGAATATGGCTACACCTTC | CASSHTSRGEYGYTF
. | TRBJ2-5 | . | TRBV7-9 | TGTGCCAGCAGCCCCAGATCGGGACTGCCGGAGACCCAGTACTTC | CASSPRSGLPETQYF
TRBD2 | TRBJ2-1 | . | TRBV11-3 | TGTGCCAGCAGCTTAGCGGGAGGGATAGGGAATGAGCAGTTCTTC | CASSLAGGIGNEQFF
. | TRBJ2-1 | . | TRBV30 | TGTGCCTGGGAAATTAGCGGTCCCTACAATGAGCAGTTCTTC | CAWEISGPYNEQFF
. | TRBJ2-1 | . | TRBV4-3 | TGCGCCAGCAGCCAAGGAAACTCGGGGAATGAGCAGTTCTTC | CASSQGNSGNEQFF
TRBD2 | TRBJ2-3 | . | TRBV18 | TGTGCCAGCTCACCACTCACCCCGGGAGGGGGAAAGGATACGCAGTATTTT | CASSPLTPGGGKDTQYF
. | TRBJ2-1 | . | TRBV6-5 | TGTGCCAGCAGGCCCACAGGGAGCTCCTACAATGAGCAGTTCTTC | CASRPTGSSYNEQFF
TRBD2 | TRBJ2-5 | . | TRBV4-3 | TGCGCCAGCAGCCAGTCGGGGACTAGCCAAGAGACCCAGTACTTC | CASSQSGTSQETQYF
. | TRBJ1-1 | . | TRBV13 | TGTGCCAGCGGAGGCCAGAGGAACACTGAAGCTTTCTTT | CASGGQRNTEAFF
. | TRBJ2-2 | . | TRBV15 | TGTGCCACGACCCCGGGTGTGGGCACCGGGGAGCTGTTTTTT | CATTPGVGTGELFF
TRBD1 | TRBJ2-7 | . | TRBV13 | TGTGCCAGCAGCTCGGACAGGGGCGACGAGCAGTACTTC | CASSSDRGDEQYF
TRBD1 | TRBJ1-4 | . | TRBV7-9 | TGTGCCAGCAGCTCGGGACAGGGCTTGAATGAAAAACTGTTTTTT | CASSSGQGLNEKLFF
. | TRBJ1-2 | . | TRBV7-8 | TGTGCCAGCAGGATGAGGGCGGACTATGGCTACACCTTC | CASRMRADYGYTF
. | TRBJ2-3 | once | TRBV6-5 | TGTGCCAGCAGCCGAGGGGGAAGCACAGATACGCAGTATTTT | CASSRGGSTDTQYF
. | TRBJ1-1 | . | TRBV18 | TGTGCCAGCTCACGAAACAGGGCTTTTAGGAACACTGAAGCTTTCTTT | CASSRNRAFRNTEAFF
. | TRBJ1-5 | once | TRBV6-5 | TGTGCCAGCAGTAGGCAGGTCGGAGGGCCCCAGCATTTT | CASSRQVGGPQHF
. | TRBJ1-6 | . | TRBV5-1 | TGCGCCAGCAGCTTAGTACAGGAGAATTCACCCCTCCACTTT | CASSLVQENSPLHF
TRBD1 | TRBJ1-4 | . | TRBV9 | TGTGCCAGCAGCGTAAACAGGGGAGGTGAAAAACTGTTTTTT | CASSVNRGGEKLFF